Listed below are T cell receptor beta chains from one sample, sequenced in a study of a mutant IDH1 vaccine in newly diagnosed glioma. These receptors lack a known antigen. Sequencing was performed with immunoSEQ multiplex PCR; in TCRdb, only in-frame clones are kept and a portion is missing. The sample has under 60,000 clones, 76% seen once. The sample was PBMCs, taken from a glioma patient whose treatment included an IDH1 peptide vaccine. Receptors originate from a man between 40 and 49 years old with glioma. Both conserved end residues are part of each CDR3. Each record gives: D gene, V gene, J gene, clone size, CDR3 DNA, CDR3 protein. D genes are given only for firm matches. The size field is filled for only some rows; it gives once, few, many or a size class.

D: TRBD2
V: TRBV11-2
J: TRBJ2-3
size: NA
DNA: TGTGCCAGCAGCCACGGACTAGCGGGAGGGGATACGCAGTATTTT
CDR3: CASSHGLAGGDTQYF

D: TRBD2
V: TRBV9
J: TRBJ2-3
size: NA
DNA: TGTGCCAGCAGCCCTAGCGGAGGCGGGTTGGATACGCAGTATTTT
CDR3: CASSPSGGGLDTQYF

D: TRBD1
V: TRBV7-9
J: TRBJ2-7
size: NA
DNA: TGTGCCAGCAGCCCGGACAGGGCCAACTACGAGCAGTACTTC
CDR3: CASSPDRANYEQYF

D: NA
V: TRBV7-2
J: TRBJ1-5
size: few
DNA: TGTGCCAGCAGCTTAGCTGACAGCCCGAATCAGCCCCAGCATTTT
CDR3: CASSLADSPNQPQHF

D: TRBD1
V: TRBV13
J: TRBJ1-1
size: medium-sized
DNA: TGTGCCAGCAGCGCGGCGGGACAGGGGAACACTGAAGCTTTCTTT
CDR3: CASSAAGQGNTEAFF

D: TRBD2
V: TRBV6-5
J: TRBJ2-1
size: NA
DNA: TGTGCCAGCAGATTCCTAGCGGGGGCCTACAATGAGCAGTTCTTC
CDR3: CASRFLAGAYNEQFF

D: NA
V: TRBV11-3
J: TRBJ2-3
size: NA
DNA: TGTGCCAGCAGCCCGGCGCGGCTTCCGAGCACAGATACGCAGTATTTT
CDR3: CASSPARLPSTDTQYF

D: NA
V: TRBV5-1
J: TRBJ2-2
size: NA
DNA: TGCGCCAGCAGCGTCTTCCGGGACGCCGGAGGGGAGCTGTTTTTT
CDR3: CASSVFRDAGGELFF

D: NA
V: TRBV7-9
J: TRBJ2-7
size: NA
DNA: TGTGCCAGCAGCCTCCTTGGGCTAGACTACGAGCAGTACTTC
CDR3: CASSLLGLDYEQYF

D: TRBD2
V: TRBV10-1
J: TRBJ2-1
size: NA
DNA: TGCGCCAGCACCGGGACTAGCGGGAAGGGTGAGCAGTTCTTC
CDR3: CASTGTSGKGEQFF

D: NA
V: TRBV7-8
J: TRBJ1-2
size: NA
DNA: TGTGCCAGCAGCACCAACAGGGTTGTTAACTATGGCTACACCTTC
CDR3: CASSTNRVVNYGYTF